This T cell receptor beta chain was identified in a study of T cells in localized non-small cell lung cancer. The V gene lost 4 bases and the J gene lost 0 bases, with 12 bases spanning the gap. CDR1 and CDR2 (germline): SGHNT, YENEEA. This CDR3 spans 15 amino acids. Study conclusions and caveats: Uninvolved adjacent lung showed peak T cell clonality, exceeding tumor. Among the top 100 tumor clones, a median about 59 appeared in adjacent lung. Elevated circulating T cell density in blood was associated with longer overall survival. Heterogeneity remains possible because sequencing was limited to only one tumor region.

The table lists this clone with a few counts. No antigen is known for it. TCRdb's copy holds only in-frame clones and misses some; the assay was immunoSEQ multiplex PCR. The sample has a few thousand clones; about a quarter are singletons. The TCR was taken from a man aged 40-75 years with stage II lung adenocarcinoma. Material: normal lung tissue next to the tumor, obtained before any cancer treatment. This rearrangement joins TRBV11-3 to TRBJ2-5; D remains ambiguous. This chain's CDR3 is CASSSGWMYQETQYF. The CDR3 DNA sequence: TGTGCCAGCAGCTCCGGTTGGATGTACCAAGAGACCCAGTACTTC.